This TCR beta chain was retrieved from a study of T cell responses to AZD1222 COVID-19 vaccine. General study results and limits: In all cases, repertoires were sampled only after the peak T cell response. Spike regions recognized by vaccine-associated CD4 TCRs spanned the protein, led by 160-218 and 743-854.

The germline CDR1 and CDR2 sequences are KGHDR and SFDVKD. Trimming cost V 0 bases and J 0 bases, with 8 bases left between them. The CDR3 is 16 amino acids. TCRdb's copy holds only in-frame clones and misses some; the assay was immunoSEQ multiplex PCR. The sample gives some 150,000 clones, roughly 90% of which show up once; approximately 3.4% is in the top ten. With regard to this clone: Its antigen is undetermined.

Sequenced material: peripheral blood, taken 28 days after the second AZD1222 dose. This sequence originates from an adult who received the AZD1222 COVID-19 vaccine. V gene TRBV24-1 combines with J gene TRBJ2-1; possible D gene TRBD1, 6 bases. This chain's CDR3 is CATSDLQGGSYNEQFF. The CDR3, as DNA: TGTGCCACCAGTGATTTGCAAGGGGGCTCCTACAATGAGCAGTTCTTC.